The source of this TCR beta chain is a study of cytomegalovirus exposure and HLA in healthy donors. Whole-study results and caveats: The study labeled 164 TCR beta chains cytomegalovirus-associated.

Healthy bone marrow donors made up the cohort. Germline assignment: CDR1 MNHEY and CDR2 SVGAGI. With 9 bases removed from V and 3 bases from J, the gap between germline ends came to 15 bases. The length of the CDR3 is 14 residues. On this clone: What it binds is unknown.

PCR involved 60 Vbeta and 13 Jbeta primers. In the original analysis: Later analysis identified tens of millions of unique TCR beta chains, around 10 million shared. Profiled with immunoSEQ multiplex PCR; TCRdb holds only in-frame clones, not every one. D and trimming were read from the DNA, whereas the V and J calls and clone size are those reported in that table. This sample yields more than 150,000 clones, of which roughly 87% are seen a single time; more than 0.2% belongs to the top ten. Sequencing used PBMCs. The sequence came from a girl less than two years old in good health and CMV-seronegative. V and J are TRBV6-5 and TRBJ2-1, with D perhaps TRBD1 (6 bases). The CDR3 is CASLQGWGYNEQFF. The CDR3 DNA follows: TGTGCCAGTTTACAGGGTTGGGGCTACAATGAGCAGTTCTTC.